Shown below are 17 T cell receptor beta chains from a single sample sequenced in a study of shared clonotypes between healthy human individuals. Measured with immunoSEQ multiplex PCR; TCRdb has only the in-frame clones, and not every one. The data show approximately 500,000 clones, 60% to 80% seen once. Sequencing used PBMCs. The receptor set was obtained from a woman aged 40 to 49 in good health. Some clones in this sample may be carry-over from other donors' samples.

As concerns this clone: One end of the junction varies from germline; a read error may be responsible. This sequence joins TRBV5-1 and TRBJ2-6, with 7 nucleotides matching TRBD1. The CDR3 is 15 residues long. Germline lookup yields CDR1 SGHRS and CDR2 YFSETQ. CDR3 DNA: TGCGCCAGCAGCCTCGACAGGGTTGGGGCCAACGCCCTGACTTTC. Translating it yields CASSLDRVGANALTF.

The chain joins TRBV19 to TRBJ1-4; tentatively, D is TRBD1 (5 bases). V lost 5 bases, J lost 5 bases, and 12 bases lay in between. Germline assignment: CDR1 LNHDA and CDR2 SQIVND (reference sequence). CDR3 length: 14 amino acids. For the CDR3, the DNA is TGTGCCAGTAGTGAGGGGCAAAGAAATGAAAAACTGTTTTTT. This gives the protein CASSEGQRNEKLFF.

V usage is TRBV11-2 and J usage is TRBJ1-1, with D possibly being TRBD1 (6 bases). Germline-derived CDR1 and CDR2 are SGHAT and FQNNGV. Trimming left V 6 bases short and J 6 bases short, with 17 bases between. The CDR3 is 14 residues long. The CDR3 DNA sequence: TGTGCCAGCAGAAGCCTACAGGGATTTCCTGAAGCTTTCTTT. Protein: CASRSLQGFPEAFF.

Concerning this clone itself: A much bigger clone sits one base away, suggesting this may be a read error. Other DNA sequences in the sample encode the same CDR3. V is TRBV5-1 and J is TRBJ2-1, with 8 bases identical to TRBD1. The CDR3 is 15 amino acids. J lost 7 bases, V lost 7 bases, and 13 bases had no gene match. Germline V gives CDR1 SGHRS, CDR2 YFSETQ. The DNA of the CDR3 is TGCGCCAGCTTACCCGGGACAGGAGACTATAATGAGCAGTTCTTC. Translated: CASLPGTGDYNEQFF. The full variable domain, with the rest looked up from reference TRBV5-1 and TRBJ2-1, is KAGVTQTPRYLIKTRGQQVTLSCSPISGHRSVSWYQQTPGQGLQFLFEYFSETQRNKGNFPGRFSGRQFSNSRSEMNVSTLELGDSALYLCASLPGTGDYNEQFFGPGTRLTVL.

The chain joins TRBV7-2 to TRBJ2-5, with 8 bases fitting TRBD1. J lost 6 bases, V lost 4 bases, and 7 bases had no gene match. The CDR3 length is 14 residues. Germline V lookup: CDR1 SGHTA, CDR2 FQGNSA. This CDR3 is CASSSRRGQQTQYF. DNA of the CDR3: TGTGCCAGCAGCTCGCGCAGGGGGCAGCAGACCCAGTACTTC. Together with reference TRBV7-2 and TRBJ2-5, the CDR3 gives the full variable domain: GAGVSQSPSNKVTEKGKDVELRCDPISGHTALYWYRQSLGQGLEFLIYFQGNSAPDKSGLPSDRFSAERTGGSVSTLTIQRTQQEDSAVYLCASSSRRGQQTQYFGPGTRLLVL.

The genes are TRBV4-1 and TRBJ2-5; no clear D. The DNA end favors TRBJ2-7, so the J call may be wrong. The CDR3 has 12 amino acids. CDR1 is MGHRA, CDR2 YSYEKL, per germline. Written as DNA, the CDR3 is TGCGCCAGCAGCCAAGTGATGGACGAGCAGTACTTC. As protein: CASSQVMDEQYF.

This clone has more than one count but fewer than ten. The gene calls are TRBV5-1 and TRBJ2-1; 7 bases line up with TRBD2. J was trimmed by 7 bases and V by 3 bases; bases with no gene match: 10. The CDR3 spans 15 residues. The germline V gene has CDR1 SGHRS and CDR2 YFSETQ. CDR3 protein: CASSYTSVGGNEQFF. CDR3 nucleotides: TGCGCCAGCAGCTACACTAGCGTCGGGGGGAATGAGCAGTTCTTC. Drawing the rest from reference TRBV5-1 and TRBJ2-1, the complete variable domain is KAGVTQTPRYLIKTRGQQVTLSCSPISGHRSVSWYQQTPGQGLQFLFEYFSETQRNKGNFPGRFSGRQFSNSRSEMNVSTLELGDSALYLCASSYTSVGGNEQFFGPGTRLTVL.

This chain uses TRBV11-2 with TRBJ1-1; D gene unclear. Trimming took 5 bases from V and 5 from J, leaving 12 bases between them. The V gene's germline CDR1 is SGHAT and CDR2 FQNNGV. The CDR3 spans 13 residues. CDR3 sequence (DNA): TGTGCCAGCAGCGTAGGTTGGCCGACTGAAGCTTTCTTT. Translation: CASSVGWPTEAFF.

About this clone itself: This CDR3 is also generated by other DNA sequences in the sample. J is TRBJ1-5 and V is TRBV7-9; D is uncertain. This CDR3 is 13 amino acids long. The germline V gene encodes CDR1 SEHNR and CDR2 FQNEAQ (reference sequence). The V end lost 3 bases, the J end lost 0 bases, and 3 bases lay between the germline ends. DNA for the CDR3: TGTGCCAGCAGCTTGAGTAGCAATCAGCCCCAGCATTTT. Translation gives CASSLSSNQPQHF.

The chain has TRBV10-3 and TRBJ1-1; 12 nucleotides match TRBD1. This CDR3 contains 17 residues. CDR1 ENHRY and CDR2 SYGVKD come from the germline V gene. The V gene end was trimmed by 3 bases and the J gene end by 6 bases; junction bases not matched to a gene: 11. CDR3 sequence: CAISDFRDRGQKAEAFF. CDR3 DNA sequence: TGTGCCATCAGTGACTTCCGGGACAGGGGGCAAAAGGCTGAAGCTTTCTTT.

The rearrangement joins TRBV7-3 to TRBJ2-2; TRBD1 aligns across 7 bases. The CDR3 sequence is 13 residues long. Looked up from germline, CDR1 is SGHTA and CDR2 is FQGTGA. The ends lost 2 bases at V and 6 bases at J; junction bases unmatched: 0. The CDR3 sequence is CASSLQGAGELFF. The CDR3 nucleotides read TGTGCCAGCAGCTTACAGGGGGCCGGGGAGCTGTTTTTT.

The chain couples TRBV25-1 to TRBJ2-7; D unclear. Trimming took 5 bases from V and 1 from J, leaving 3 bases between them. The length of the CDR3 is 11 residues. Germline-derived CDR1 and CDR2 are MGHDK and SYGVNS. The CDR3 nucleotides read TGTGCCAGCAGTCGATCCTACGAGCAGTACTTC. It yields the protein CASSRSYEQYF.

CDR3 sequence (DNA): TGCGCCAGCAGCTTGGTAGGGGATTTGAACACCGGGGAGCTGTTTTTT. Encoded protein: CASSLVGDLNTGELFF. The V call is TRBV5-1, the J call TRBJ2-2, with TRBD1 as a possible D gene (5 bases). The V gene lost 0 bases and the J gene lost 1 base, with 10 bases spanning the gap. Germline CDR1 and CDR2: SGHRS and YFSETQ. The CDR3 length is 16 residues.

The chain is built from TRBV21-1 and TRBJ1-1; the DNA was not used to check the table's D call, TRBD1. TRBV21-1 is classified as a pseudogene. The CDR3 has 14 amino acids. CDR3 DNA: TGTGCCAGCAGCAAAGCGGACACGAACACTGAAGCTTTCTTT. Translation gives CASSKADTNTEAFF.

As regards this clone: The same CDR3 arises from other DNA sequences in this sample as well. CDR3 amino acids: CASSPGTSTDTQYF. In DNA form, the CDR3 reads TGTGCCAGCAGCCCTGGGACTAGCACAGATACGCAGTATTTT. The V and J genes are TRBV7-3 and TRBJ2-3, with D possibly being TRBD2 (6 bases). Germline CDR1 and CDR2: SGHTA and FQGTGA. There are 14 residues in the CDR3. The V end was cut by 5 bases, the J end by 0 bases, with 9 bases between.

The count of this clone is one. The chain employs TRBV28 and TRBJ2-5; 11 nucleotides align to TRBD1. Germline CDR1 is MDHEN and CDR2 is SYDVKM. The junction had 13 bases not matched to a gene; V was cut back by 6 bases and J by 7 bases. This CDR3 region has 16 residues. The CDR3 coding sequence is TGTGCCAGCAGCCCGGACAGGGGGCCCGGAGAGGGGACCCAGTACTTC. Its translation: CASSPDRGPGEGTQYF.

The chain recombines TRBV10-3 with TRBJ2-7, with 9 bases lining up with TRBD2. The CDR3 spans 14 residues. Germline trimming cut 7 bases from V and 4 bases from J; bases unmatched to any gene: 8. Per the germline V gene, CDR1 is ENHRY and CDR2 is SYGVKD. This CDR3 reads CAITSSGNLYEQYF. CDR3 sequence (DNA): TGTGCCATCACTTCTAGCGGGAACCTATACGAGCAGTACTTC.